This entry is about one TCR beta chain. The specificity of this receptor is unknown. Per-base quality was not reported, and no clone a single base away is much larger than it. The data belong to a study of T cell repertoires in cytomegalovirus infection (dated by TCRdb to about 2019). For the study in its entirety: Donor HLA type was relevant to the analysis, because carriage of CMV infection together with the matching HLA type was indicated by public TCR beta signatures. The paper as a whole reports these results and caveats: In the ex vivo response, HLA-C-restricted CMV-specific TCR beta clonotypes were dominant, and in two of eight donors the single most frequent clonotype came from this HLA-C-restricted group. Cumulative frequency of public TCR beta family members discriminated carriers of CMV infection plus the relevant HLA type in this cohort and an independent 352-donor cohort.

The CDR3, cysteine through phenylalanine, is 16 amino acids long. This entry keeps only the CDR3 DNA: 48 bases, framed from base 1. After removal of 0 bases from V and 6 bases from J, the junction retains 9 bases not matched to a gene. Sequencing was performed on an Illumina HiSeq 1500. The public reads were run again by TCRdb, first through fastp at Q25 and then through MiXCR, and only productive beta chains were kept. Rows are unified per CDR3 protein, each entry keeping the most common DNA and genes. The sample table records some 180,000 distinct CDR3 sequences; roughly 19% of these occur just once. The ten biggest clones cover about 3% of the sample.

Sequencing was carried out using PBMCs. The chain is made from TRBV12-3 or TRBV12-4 and TRBJ1-2, with 8 central nucleotides matching TRBD1. This TCR was sampled from a human donor in good health (CMV status not recorded). Some clones in this sample may be carry-over from other donors' samples. The base sequence is TGTGCCAGCAGTTTAGCTGGGAGACAGGGGACGAATGGCTACACCTTC. It codes for CASSLAGRQGTNGYTF.